The 12 T cell receptor beta chains in this list originate from one sample, sequenced in a study of OX40 agonist ivuxolimab in advanced cancers. Repertoires were generated with immunoSEQ multiplex PCR, while TCRdb's copy carries only in-frame clones and drops some. The sample has roughly 47,000 clones, roughly 90% seen once. The sequenced sample was CD4+ or CD8+ T cells sorted from blood, obtained in a trial of the OX40 agonist ivuxolimab. The origin of the receptors is an adult with an advanced solid tumor such as melanoma, head and neck, liver or kidney cancer.

The chain is built from TRBV7-6 and TRBJ1-1; 8 positions match TRBD1. This CDR3 contains 17 residues. Trimming cost V 4 bases and J 0 bases; bases outside gene matches: 10. Germline CDR1 SGHVS, CDR2 FNYEAQ. The CDR3 DNA is TGTGCCAGCAGCTCAGACAGGGGTCCCCTCATGAACACTGAAGCTTTCTTT. It codes for CASSSDRGPLMNTEAFF.

CDR3 sequence: CASSRLGRAQETQYF. CDR3 in DNA: TGCGCCAGCAGTCGACTAGGGCGAGCCCAAGAGACCCAGTACTTC. The chain is built from TRBV4-1 and TRBJ2-5, with a possible D match to TRBD2 (6 bases). Germline values: CDR1 MGHRA, CDR2 YSYEKL. CDR3 length: 15 residues. Trimming cost V 6 bases and J 1 base, with 15 bases left between them.

The rearrangement uses TRBV9 and TRBJ2-5, with TRBD2 identical over 8 bases. CDR3 length equals 14 residues. Looked up from germline, CDR1 is SGDLS and CDR2 is YYNGEE. V dropped 4 bases and J dropped 7; count of bases not matched to a gene: 9. CDR3 sequence: CASSTSGGRGTQYF. As DNA, the CDR3 is TGTGCCAGCAGCACGAGCGGGGGACGAGGGACCCAGTACTTC.

The chain carries TRBV5-4 and TRBJ1-1; D may be TRBD1 (6 bases). The CDR3 is made up of 15 amino acids. Trimming cost V 0 bases and J 6 bases, with 15 bases left between them. The germline gives CDR1 SGHNT, CDR2 YYREEE (reference sequence). CDR3: CASSLAAGTIPEAFF. The CDR3 region has the DNA TGTGCCAGCAGCTTGGCGGCAGGGACAATCCCTGAAGCTTTCTTT. The full variable domain, completed using reference TRBV5-4 and TRBJ1-1, is ETGVTQSPTHLIKTRGQQVTLRCSSQSGHNTVSWYQQALGQGPQFIFQYYREEENGRGNFPPRFSGLQFPNYSSELNVNALELDDSALYLCASSLAAGTIPEAFFGQGTRLTVV.

V usage is TRBV6-6 and J usage is TRBJ2-7; D ambiguous. The length of the CDR3 is 11 residues. The germline CDR1 and CDR2 sequences are MNHNY and SVGAGI (reference sequence). V was pared by 7 bases and J by 1 base, with 5 bases between. This CDR3 reads CASTSSYEQYF. Written as DNA, the CDR3 is TGTGCCAGCACATCTTCCTACGAGCAGTACTTC.

This clone came up once. The gene calls are TRBV5-6 and TRBJ1-2; D remains unclear. Germline assignment: CDR1 SGHDT and CDR2 YYEEEE. V lost 0 bases to trimming and J lost 7 bases, with 7 bases between them. The CDR3 is made up of 12 amino acids. Here the CDR3 reads CASSLVRGGYTF. DNA of the CDR3: TGTGCCAGCAGCTTGGTCCGGGGTGGCTACACCTTC.

The chain has TRBV29-1 and TRBJ2-7, with a weak D call TRBD1 (6 bases). CDR3 length: 12 residues. The V end was cut by 8 bases, the J end by 3 bases, with 14 bases between. Germline assignment: CDR1 SQVTM and CDR2 ANQGSEA. DNA of the CDR3: TGCAGCAACGGGACACCCGACTACGAGCAGTACTTC. It is translated as CSNGTPDYEQYF.

This chain uses TRBV2 with TRBJ2-3, with 9 bases aligning to TRBD2. Germline CDR1 reads SNHLY; CDR2 reads FYNNEI. Trimming removed 3 bases from V and 2 bases from J; junction bases left unmatched: 12. There are 18 residues in the CDR3. The CDR3 reads CASSEYSGGPMITDTQYF. DNA for the CDR3: TGTGCCAGCAGTGAGTATAGCGGGGGCCCAATGATCACAGATACGCAGTATTTT. The full variable domain, with the rest looked up from reference TRBV2 and TRBJ2-3, is EPEVTQTPSHQVTQMGQEVILRCVPISNHLYFYWYRQILGQKVEFLVSFYNNEISEKSEIFDDQFSVERPDGSNFTLKIRSTKLEDSAMYFCASSEYSGGPMITDTQYFGPGTRLTVL.

The gene calls are TRBV12-5 and TRBJ1-2; D unclear. CDR1 LGHNT and CDR2 FRNRAP come from the germline V gene. The ends were cut back, 1 base at V and 2 bases at J, with 5 bases in the middle. CDR3 length: 13 residues. The CDR3 is CASGLADNYGYTF. CDR3 nucleotides: TGTGCTAGTGGTTTGGCGGACAACTATGGCTACACCTTC.

This rearrangement joins TRBV19 to TRBJ1-3, with D unresolved. This CDR3 spans 14 amino acids. V shed 5 bases and J shed 1 base, with 9 bases lying between them. The germline CDR1 and CDR2 sequences are LNHDA and SQIVND (reference sequence). The CDR3 is CASSSYGSGNTIYF. In nucleotides, the CDR3 is TGTGCCAGTAGTTCGTATGGGTCTGGAAACACCATATATTTT.

This chain uses TRBV21-1 with TRBJ2-6. TRBV21-1 is a pseudogene. CDR3 size: 16 residues. The CDR3 region is CATLESRTSGANVLTF. The CDR3 coding sequence is TGTGCCACCCTTGAATCCAGAACTTCCGGGGCCAACGTCCTGACTTTC.

The chain is built from TRBV5-6 and TRBJ2-7, with a weak D call TRBD1 (6 bases). V was shortened by 4 bases and J by 5 bases, with 10 bases between the two germline ends. From germline, CDR1 is SGHDT and CDR2 YYEEEE. This CDR3 comprises 12 residues. CDR3 sequence: CASSPGVDEQYF. The CDR3, as DNA: TGTGCCAGCAGCCCAGGGGTCGACGAGCAGTACTTC. Using reference TRBV5-6 and TRBJ2-7 for the parts outside the CDR3, the full variable domain is DAGVTQSPTHLIKTRGQQVTLRCSPKSGHDTVSWYQQALGQGPQFIFQYYEEEERQRGNFPDRFSGHQFPNYSSELNVNALLLGDSALYLCASSPGVDEQYFGPGTRLTVT.